One and the same sample provided the 14 T cell receptor beta chains below, sequenced in a study of cytomegalovirus exposure and HLA in healthy donors. Generated by immunoSEQ multiplex PCR, the TCRdb table keeps only in-frame clones and is missing some. Altogether about 240,000 clones are present, approximately 83% being singletons, with the ten largest covering roughly 1.2%. The sample comprised PBMCs. All receptors derive from a woman in her twenties or thirties in good health and CMV-seropositive.

The chain has TRBV29-1 and TRBJ2-6, with a tentative D call TRBD1 (5 bases). Trimming shortened V by 3 bases and J by 4 bases, and 13 bases separated the two germline ends. The germline CDR1 and CDR2 sequences are SQVTM and ANQGSEA. CDR3 length: 15 amino acids. The CDR3 DNA reads TGCAGCGTTGAGGGTGGGGCATCCGGGGCCAACGTCCTGACTTTC. Protein sequence: CSVEGGASGANVLTF.

The chain combines TRBV29-1 with TRBJ1-1, with TRBD1 as a possible D gene (5 bases). V gave up 1 base and J gave up 6 bases, with 15 bases separating them. This CDR3 has 14 amino acids. Germline V gene data show CDR1 as SQVTM and CDR2 as ANQGSEA. The CDR3 region is CSVEGSRLGAEAFF. DNA for the CDR3: TGCAGCGTTGAAGGAAGCCGTCTAGGGGCTGAAGCTTTCTTT.

The genes are TRBV15 and TRBJ2-3; TRBD2 aligns across 8 bases. Germline V gene lookup returns CDR1 LNHNV and CDR2 YYDKDF (reference sequence). V lost 5 bases to trimming and J lost 2 bases; unmatched junction nucleotides: 9. The CDR3 is 16 residues long. The CDR3 coding sequence is TGTGCCACCAGCGGCCCACCAGCGGGAGTCACAGATACGCAGTATTTT. Its translation is CATSGPPAGVTDTQYF.

The chain recombines TRBV27 with TRBJ2-5, with 7 nucleotides matching TRBD2. CDR3 length: 17 amino acids. The junction had 13 bases not matched to a gene; V was cut back by 1 base and J by 5 bases. Germline assignment: CDR1 MNHEY and CDR2 SMNVEV (reference sequence). This chain's CDR3 is CASSLLGNPGGGETQYF. In DNA form, the CDR3 reads TGTGCCAGCAGTTTATTGGGGAACCCGGGAGGAGGTGAGACCCAGTACTTC.

A few counts support this clone. V is TRBV10-1 and J is TRBJ2-5; TRBD2 is a possible D gene (6 bases). The V end was cut by 3 bases, the J end by 2 bases, with 10 bases between. CDR1 and CDR2 from the germline V gene are WNHNN and SYGVQD (reference sequence). This CDR3 is 14 amino acids long. The CDR3 region has the DNA TGCGCCAGCAGTGATGGGGGGTCTCAAGAGACCCAGTACTTC. Its protein product is CASSDGGSQETQYF.

This clone was found a few times. Other DNA sequences of this sample code for an identical CDR3. This chain joins TRBV14 and TRBJ1-5; no firm D call. V lost 1 base, J lost 4 bases, and 5 bases lay in between. This CDR3 is built from 13 residues. Looked up from germline, CDR1 is SGHDN and CDR2 is FVKESK. CDR3 nucleotides: TGTGCCAGCAGCCAAGGACTAAATCAGCCCCAGCATTTT. Translated, it gives CASSQGLNQPQHF.

This chain joins TRBV30 and TRBJ2-7; D unclear. The CDR3 extends over 15 amino acids. Looked up from germline, CDR1 is GTSNPN and CDR2 is SVGIG (reference sequence). Trimming stripped 3 bases from V and 1 base from J, with 16 bases between. CDR3 DNA: TGTGCCTGGAGCGACCGACACGACCTGTCCTACGAGCAGTACTTC. It yields the protein CAWSDRHDLSYEQYF.

CDR3: CASSDDVAGTDTQYF. The DNA of the CDR3 is TGTGCCAGCAGTGACGACGTGGCGGGAACAGATACGCAGTATTTT. V usage is TRBV6-4 and J usage is TRBJ2-3; D possibly corresponds to TRBD2 (6 bases). Between the trimmed V and J ends, which lost 2 bases and 3 bases, there was a span of 12 bases. This CDR3 region has 15 residues. CDR1 and CDR2 from the germline V gene are MRHNA and SNTAGT.

The chain joins TRBV25-1 to TRBJ2-2; no clear D gene. The CDR3 spans 16 residues. Trimming shortened V by 1 base and J by 1 base, and 10 bases separated the two germline ends. Germline V gene sequence: CDR1 MGHDK, CDR2 SYGVNS. The CDR3 DNA reads TGTGCCAGCAGTGAATTCAGTCTTCAGAACACCGGGGAGCTGTTTTTT. Its protein product is CASSEFSLQNTGELFF.

The rearrangement uses TRBV27 and TRBJ1-1; D call uncertain. The CDR3 is 14 amino acids. Trimming pared 3 bases from V and 1 base from J, leaving 9 bases between. CDR1 and CDR2 from the germline V gene are MNHEY and SMNVEV (reference sequence). This CDR3 is CASSFAGTNTEAFF. CDR3 nucleotides: TGTGCCAGCAGTTTTGCGGGAACGAACACTGAAGCTTTCTTT.

The chain joins TRBV6-5 to TRBJ2-3, with a tentative D call TRBD1 (6 bases). Trimming took 0 bases from V and 6 from J, leaving 10 bases between them. Germline V gives CDR1 MNHEY, CDR2 SVGAGI. This CDR3 spans 14 amino acids. The CDR3 coding sequence is TGTGCCAGCAGTTACTCGATGGGGGCGGATACGCAGTATTTT. Translation gives CASSYSMGADTQYF.

The rearrangement joins TRBV25-1 to TRBJ2-4, with a possible D match to TRBD2 (7 bases). The V end was cut by 3 bases, the J end by 9 bases, with 15 bases between. This CDR3 has 14 residues. Germline V gene lookup returns CDR1 MGHDK and CDR2 SYGVNS. CDR3 nucleotide sequence: TGTGCCAGCAGTGATACGGTGGGAGGGGGCATTCAGTACTTC. Protein sequence: CASSDTVGGGIQYF.

V usage is TRBV19 and J usage is TRBJ2-1, with TRBD1 matching 7 bases. Germline loops: CDR1 LNHDA, CDR2 SQIVND (reference sequence). V trimming: 6 bases; J trimming: 2 bases; junction bases outside the gene matches: 7. CDR3 size: 15 residues. CDR3 loop: CASRVPGGPYNEQFF. In DNA form, the CDR3 reads TGTGCCAGTAGGGTCCCAGGGGGTCCCTACAATGAGCAGTTCTTC.

This rearrangement joins TRBV5-6 to TRBJ2-3, with 8 bases fitting TRBD2. J lost 2 bases, V lost 6 bases, and 5 bases had no gene match. Germline V gene sequence: CDR1 SGHDT, CDR2 YYEEEE. This CDR3 contains 14 residues. CDR3 coding DNA: TGTGCCAGCACCTTTAGCGGGGCCACAGATACGCAGTATTTT. Amino acid sequence: CASTFSGATDTQYF.